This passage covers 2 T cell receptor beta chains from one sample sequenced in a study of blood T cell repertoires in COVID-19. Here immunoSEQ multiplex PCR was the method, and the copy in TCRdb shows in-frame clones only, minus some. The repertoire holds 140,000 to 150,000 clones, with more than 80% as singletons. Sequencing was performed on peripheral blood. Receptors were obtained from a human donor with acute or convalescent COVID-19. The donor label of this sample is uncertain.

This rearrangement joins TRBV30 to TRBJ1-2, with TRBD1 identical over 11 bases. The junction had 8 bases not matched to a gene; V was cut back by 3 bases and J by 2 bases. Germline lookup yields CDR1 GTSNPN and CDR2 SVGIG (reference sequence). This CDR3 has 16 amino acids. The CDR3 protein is CAWRAGTGGSNYGYTF. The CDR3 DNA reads TGTGCCTGGAGAGCCGGGACAGGGGGATCCAACTATGGCTACACCTTC.

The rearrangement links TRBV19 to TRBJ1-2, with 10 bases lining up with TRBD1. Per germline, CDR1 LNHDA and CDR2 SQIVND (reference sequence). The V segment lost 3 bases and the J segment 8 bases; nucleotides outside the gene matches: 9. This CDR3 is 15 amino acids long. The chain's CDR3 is CASSIPDRGRQGYTF. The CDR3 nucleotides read TGTGCCAGTAGTATTCCGGACAGGGGGAGGCAAGGCTACACCTTC.